What follows are 17 T cell receptor beta chains derived from one specimen sequenced in a study of T cells after posttransplantation cyclophosphamide. Cells defined as naive were viable CD3+CD4+ or CD3+CD8+ and CCR7+CD45RA+CD45RO-CD95-CD27+CD28+. Measured with immunoSEQ multiplex PCR; TCRdb has only the in-frame clones, and not every one. The table shows about 22,000 clones, with 95% to 98% occurring only once. Sequencing used naive CD4+ T cells sorted from PBMCs. Receptors were obtained from a man aged 45-65 years in good health, CMV-negative, and a related stem cell transplant donor.

The chain combines TRBV6-5 with TRBJ1-1; D is ambiguous. This CDR3 region has 12 residues. Germline V CDR1 and CDR2: MNHEY, SVGAGI. Trimming shortened V by 5 bases and J by 10 bases, and 14 bases separated the two germline ends. CDR3: CASSQTSGGAFF. DNA of the CDR3: TGTGCCAGCAGTCAAACGTCAGGAGGAGCTTTCTTT.

The chain joins TRBV5-1 to TRBJ2-3; TRBD1 aligns across 8 bases. The CDR3 consists of 16 residues. With V trimmed by 4 bases and J by 1 base, 8 bases remained unmatched. Germline CDR1 reads SGHRS; CDR2 reads YFSETQ. CDR3 sequence (DNA): TGCGCCAGCAGCCCCCCGTCGGGACAGGGCACAGATACGCAGTATTTT. This codes for CASSPPSGQGTDTQYF.

The V and J genes are TRBV5-1 and TRBJ2-1, with D possibly matching TRBD1 (5 bases). The germline gives CDR1 SGHRS, CDR2 YFSETQ. This CDR3 contains 15 residues. Trimming removed 0 bases from V and 0 bases from J, with 7 bases in between. This CDR3 is CASSLVQGSYNEQFF. The CDR3 DNA reads as TGCGCCAGCAGCTTGGTGCAGGGCTCCTACAATGAGCAGTTCTTC. Combining the CDR3 with reference TRBV5-1 and TRBJ2-1 gives the whole variable domain KAGVTQTPRYLIKTRGQQVTLSCSPISGHRSVSWYQQTPGQGLQFLFEYFSETQRNKGNFPGRFSGRQFSNSRSEMNVSTLELGDSALYLCASSLVQGSYNEQFFGPGTRLTVL.

The chain is built from TRBV19 and TRBJ2-7; 8 bases match TRBD2. V shed 2 bases and J 2 bases; nucleotides not matched to a gene: 5. The CDR3 sequence is 15 residues long. Germline V gene data show CDR1 as LNHDA and CDR2 as SQIVND (reference sequence). The CDR3 DNA reads TGTGCCAGTAGTATAATTACGGGAGGGACCTACGAGCAGTACTTC. Translation gives CASSIITGGTYEQYF.

V is TRBV12-2 and J is TRBJ1-4; TRBD1 reflects the table's D call only, with no check against the DNA. TRBV12-2 is classified as a pseudogene. There are 15 residues in the CDR3. The CDR3, as DNA: TGTGCAAGTCGCTTAGGGGGACAGGGCAATGAAAAACTGTTTTTT. The encoded protein is CASRLGGQGNEKLFF.

The chain joins TRBV5-1 to TRBJ1-2, with 7 bases aligning to TRBD1. In germline, CDR1 is SGHRS, CDR2 YFSETQ. The CDR3 is made up of 14 amino acids. After removal of 2 bases from V and 4 bases from J, the junction contained 5 bases not matched to a gene. CDR3 DNA: TGCGCCAGCAGCTTACAGGACAGGTCCTATGGCTACACCTTC. This codes for CASSLQDRSYGYTF.

The J gene is TRBJ1-1, the V gene TRBV10-1; D is unresolved. Trimming took off 3 bases at V and 0 bases at J, with 5 bases between the two ends. The CDR3 loop spans 13 amino acids. Looked up from germline, CDR1 is WNHNN and CDR2 is SYGVQD (reference sequence). CDR3 coding DNA: TGCGCCAGCAGTGACCAGATGAACACTGAAGCTTTCTTT. This sequence encodes CASSDQMNTEAFF.

In its sample, this clone was seen once. The chain links TRBV6-1 to TRBJ1-2; D gene ambiguous. Between the trimmed V and J ends, which lost 7 bases and 1 base, there was a span of 16 bases. Per germline, CDR1 MNHNS and CDR2 SASEGT. This CDR3 comprises 15 residues. DNA for the CDR3: TGTGCCAGCACCCTGGGCACAGCTAATAACTATGGCTACACCTTC. It translates to CASTLGTANNYGYTF.

The chain carries TRBV7-3 and TRBJ1-1; maybe TRBD1 (5 bases). Between the trimmed V and J ends, which lost 2 bases and 4 bases, there was a span of 11 bases. The CDR3 consists of 14 residues. CDR1 is SGHTA, CDR2 FQGTGA, per germline. The CDR3, as DNA: TGTGCCAGCAGCTTAGGGGGGTATGGCACTGAAGCTTTCTTT. Its protein is CASSLGGYGTEAFF.

This chain joins TRBV7-8 and TRBJ2-7, with 9 bases fitting TRBD2. The CDR3 is 17 amino acids. V lost 3 bases to trimming and J lost 0 bases; unmatched junction nucleotides: 9. Germline-derived CDR1 and CDR2 are SGHVS and FQNEAQ. CDR3 amino acids: CASSLKGLASSSYEQYF. CDR3 nucleotide sequence: TGTGCCAGCAGCTTGAAGGGACTAGCTTCCAGCTCCTACGAGCAGTACTTC.

This chain joins TRBV11-2 and TRBJ1-1, with a weak D call TRBD1 (5 bases). CDR1 is SGHAT, CDR2 FQNNGV, per germline. V lost 5 bases to trimming and J lost 1 base, with 11 bases between them. There are 14 residues in the CDR3. The CDR3 loop is CASSAGHTNTEAFF. CDR3 coding DNA: TGTGCCAGCAGCGCAGGACATACGAACACTGAAGCTTTCTTT.

V and J are TRBV7-2 and TRBJ1-2; weak D call: TRBD1 (6 bases). Germline lookup yields CDR1 SGHTA and CDR2 FQGNSA. The CDR3 totals 16 residues. V was cut by 4 bases and J by 8 bases, with 23 bases left in between. For the CDR3, the DNA is TGTGCCAGCAGCTCCAACCCAACAGGGCTCCGGTGGGGCTACACCTTC. Protein product: CASSSNPTGLRWGYTF.

The chain recombines TRBV23-1 with TRBJ1-2; tentatively, D is TRBD1 (6 bases). TRBV23-1 is classed as an ORF, of uncertain function. The CDR3 runs to 15 residues. The germline V and J ends were trimmed by 1 base and 6 bases, with 15 bases remaining between them. Written as DNA, the CDR3 is TGCGCCAGCAGTCAATTATCCCAGGGGACGCATGGCTACACCTTC. This translates into CASSQLSQGTHGYTF.

Points on this clone: Within the sample, other DNA sequences also encode this same CDR3. The chain is built from TRBV11-2 and TRBJ1-2; D ambiguous. Germline assignment: CDR1 SGHAT and CDR2 FQNNGV. This CDR3 contains 14 residues. The V end was cut by 1 base, the J end by 4 bases, with 10 bases between. The CDR3 is CASSLGTASYGYTF. In nucleotides, the CDR3 is TGTGCCAGCAGCTTAGGTACAGCTTCCTATGGCTACACCTTC. Filled out from reference TRBV11-2 and TRBJ1-2, the complete variable domain reads EAGVAQSPRYKIIEKRQSVAFWCNPISGHATLYWYQQILGQGPKLLIQFQNNGVVDDSQLPKDRFSAERLKGVDSTLKIQPAKLEDSAVYLCASSLGTASYGYTFGSGTRLTVV.

The V and J genes are TRBV6-5 and TRBJ2-7; TRBD1 matches at 9 bases. Germline CDR1 is MNHEY and CDR2 is SVGAGI. J lost 5 bases, V lost 6 bases, and 8 bases had no gene match. The CDR3 extends over 14 amino acids. This chain's CDR3 is CASRGPGQGDEQYF. CDR3 DNA sequence: TGTGCCAGCAGGGGACCGGGACAGGGTGACGAGCAGTACTTC.

The rearrangement uses TRBV27 and TRBJ2-7; perhaps TRBD2 as D (6 bases). CDR1 is MNHEY and CDR2 is SMNVEV in the germline V gene (reference sequence). The CDR3 sequence is 13 residues long. V shed 10 bases and J shed 6 bases, with 19 bases lying between them. CDR3 bases: TGTGCCACCCGACTAGGGAGTTCGGGCGAGCAGTACTTC. It is translated as CATRLGSSGEQYF.

The chain recombines TRBV9 with TRBJ1-3; 7 positions match TRBD1. Germline CDR1 is SGDLS and CDR2 is YYNGEE. This CDR3 region has 16 residues. V dropped 4 bases and J dropped 0; count of bases not matched to a gene: 7. CDR3 DNA: TGTGCCAGCAGCAAAAGGGGGGACAGCTCTGGAAACACCATATATTTT. Translation: CASSKRGDSSGNTIYF.